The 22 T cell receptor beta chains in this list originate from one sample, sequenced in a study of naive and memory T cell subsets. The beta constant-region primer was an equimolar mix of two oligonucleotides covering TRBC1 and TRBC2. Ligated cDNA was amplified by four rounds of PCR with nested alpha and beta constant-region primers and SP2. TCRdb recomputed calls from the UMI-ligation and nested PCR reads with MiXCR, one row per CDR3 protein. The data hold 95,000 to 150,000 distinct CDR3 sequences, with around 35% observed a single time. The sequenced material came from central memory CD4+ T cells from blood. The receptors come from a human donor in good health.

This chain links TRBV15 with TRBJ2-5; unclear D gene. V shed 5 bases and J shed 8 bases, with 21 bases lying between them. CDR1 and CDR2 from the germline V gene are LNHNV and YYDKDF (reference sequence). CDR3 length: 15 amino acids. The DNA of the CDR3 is TGTGCCACCAGCTCCCCTCTCCTGGCCCCCTCAACCCAGTACTTC. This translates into CATSSPLLAPSTQYF.

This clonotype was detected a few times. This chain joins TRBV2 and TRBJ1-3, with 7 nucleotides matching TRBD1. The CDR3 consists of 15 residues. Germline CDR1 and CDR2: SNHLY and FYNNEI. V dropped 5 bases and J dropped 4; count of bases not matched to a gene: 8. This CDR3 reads CASSRTGASGNTIYF. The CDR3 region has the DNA TGTGCCAGCAGTCGAACAGGGGCCTCAGGAAACACCATATATTTT.

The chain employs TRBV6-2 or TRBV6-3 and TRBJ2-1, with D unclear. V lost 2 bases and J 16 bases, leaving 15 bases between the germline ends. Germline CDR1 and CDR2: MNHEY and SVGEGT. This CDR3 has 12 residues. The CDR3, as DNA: TGTGCCAGCAGTTACCGAGACCGCGTACAATTCTTC. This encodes CASSYRDRVQFF.

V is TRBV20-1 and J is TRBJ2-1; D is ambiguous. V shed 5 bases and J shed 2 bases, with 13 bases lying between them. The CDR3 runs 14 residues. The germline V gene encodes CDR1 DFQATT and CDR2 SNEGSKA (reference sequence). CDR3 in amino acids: CSAPFRVPYNEQFF. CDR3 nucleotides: TGCAGTGCTCCCTTTAGGGTTCCCTACAATGAGCAGTTCTTC.

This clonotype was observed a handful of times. CDR3 region: CASSRIGGGNQPQHF. The CDR3 DNA is TGTGCCAGTAGTAGAATAGGAGGAGGCAATCAGCCCCAGCATTTT. V usage is TRBV19 and J usage is TRBJ1-5, with D unclear. Trimming shortened V by 4 bases and J by 2 bases, and 12 bases separated the two germline ends. This CDR3 has 15 residues. Germline V gene data show CDR1 as LNHDA and CDR2 as SQIVND (reference sequence).

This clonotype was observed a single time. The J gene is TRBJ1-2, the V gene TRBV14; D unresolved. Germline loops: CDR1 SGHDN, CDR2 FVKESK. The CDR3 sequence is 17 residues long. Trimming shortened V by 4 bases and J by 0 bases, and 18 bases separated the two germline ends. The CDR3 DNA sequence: TGTGCCAGCAGCCCAGAGCGGACCTTAAGAGCTAACTATGGCTACACCTTC. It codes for CASSPERTLRANYGYTF.

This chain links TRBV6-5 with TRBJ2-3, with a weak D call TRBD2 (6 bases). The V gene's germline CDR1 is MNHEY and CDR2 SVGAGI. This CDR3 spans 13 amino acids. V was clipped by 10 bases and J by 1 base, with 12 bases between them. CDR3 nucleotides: TGTGCCACCCGGGAGTTCGGCACAGATACGCAGTATTTT. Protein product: CATREFGTDTQYF.

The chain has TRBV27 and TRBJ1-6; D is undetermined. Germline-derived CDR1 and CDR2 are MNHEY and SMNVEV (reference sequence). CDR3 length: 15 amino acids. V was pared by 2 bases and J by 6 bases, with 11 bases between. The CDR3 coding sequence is TGTGCCAGCAGTTTACCCCTTCGTGGTAATTCACCCCTCCACTTT. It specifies CASSLPLRGNSPLHF.

The chain's CDR3 is CASRRTGDNTEAFF. The DNA of the CDR3 is TGCGCCAGCAGACGGACAGGGGACAACACTGAAGCTTTCTTT. The chain combines TRBV4-3 with TRBJ1-1, with TRBD1 identical over 9 bases. V lost 6 bases, J lost 2 bases, and 4 bases stayed unmatched. Germline CDR1 and CDR2: LGHNA and YSLEER. CDR3 length: 14 residues.

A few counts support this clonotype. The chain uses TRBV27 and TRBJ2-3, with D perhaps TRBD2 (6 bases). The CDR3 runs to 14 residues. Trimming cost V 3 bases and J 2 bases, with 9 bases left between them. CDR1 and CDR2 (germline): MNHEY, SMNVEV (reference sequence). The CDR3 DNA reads TGTGCCAGCAGTTTGGACTACAACACAGATACGCAGTATTTT. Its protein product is CASSLDYNTDTQYF.

CDR3 sequence (DNA): TGCAGTGCTCGGAGAACGGGACCATACAATGAGCAGTTCTTC. This codes for CSARRTGPYNEQFF. The J gene is TRBJ2-1, the V gene TRBV20-1; TRBD1 or TRBD2 may be the D gene (5 bases each). Deletions cut 5 bases from V and 4 bases from J, with 15 bases between. The CDR3 contains 14 residues. Germline assignment: CDR1 DFQATT and CDR2 SNEGSKA (reference sequence).

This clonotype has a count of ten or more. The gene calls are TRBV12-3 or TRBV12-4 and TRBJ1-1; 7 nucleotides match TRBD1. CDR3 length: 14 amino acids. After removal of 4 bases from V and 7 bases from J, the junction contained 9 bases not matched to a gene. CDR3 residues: CASSWDSLSNEAFF. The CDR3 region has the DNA TGTGCCAGCAGTTGGGACAGCCTATCTAATGAAGCTTTCTTT.

CDR3 loop: CSVEQAGGEQFF. The CDR3 DNA reads TGCAGCGTTGAACAAGCGGGAGGTGAGCAGTTCTTC. The gene calls are TRBV29-1 and TRBJ2-1, with 9 bases fitting TRBD2. V shed 2 bases, J shed 9 bases, and the junction held 2 bases outside the gene matches. The CDR3 covers 12 residues. Germline values: CDR1 SQVTM, CDR2 ANQGSEA.

DNA for the CDR3: TGTGCCAGCAGCCAGCGTCAGGCGGCCTCCTACGAGCAGTACTTC. It specifies CASSQRQAASYEQYF. J is TRBJ2-7 and V is TRBV7-6; no firm D call. Germline V gives CDR1 SGHVS, CDR2 FNYEAQ. This CDR3 is built from 15 residues. The V and J ends lost 5 bases and 0 bases respectively, with 14 bases between them.

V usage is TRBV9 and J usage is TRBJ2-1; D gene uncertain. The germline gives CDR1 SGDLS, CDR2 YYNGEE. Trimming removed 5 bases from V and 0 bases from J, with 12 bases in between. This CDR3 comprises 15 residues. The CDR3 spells CASSAGHRSYNEQFF. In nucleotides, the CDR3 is TGTGCCAGCAGTGCCGGGCACCGCTCCTACAATGAGCAGTTCTTC.

The DNA of the CDR3 is TGTGCCAGCAGTTTAGCGCATCTTGGGTCTAGCGGGTACAATGAGCAGTTCTTC. Its protein is CASSLAHLGSSGYNEQFF. This chain connects TRBV12-3 or TRBV12-4 to TRBJ2-1, with 8 bases that match TRBD2. The CDR3 extends over 18 amino acids. V lost 0 bases and J lost 4; bases outside the gene matches: 11.

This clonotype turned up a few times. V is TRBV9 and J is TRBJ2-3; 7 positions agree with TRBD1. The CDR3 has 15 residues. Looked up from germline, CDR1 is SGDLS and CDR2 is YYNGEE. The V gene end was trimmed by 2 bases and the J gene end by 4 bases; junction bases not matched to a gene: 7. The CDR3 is CASSVSPQGADTQYF. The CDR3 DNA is TGTGCCAGCAGCGTCAGCCCCCAGGGGGCAGATACGCAGTATTTT.

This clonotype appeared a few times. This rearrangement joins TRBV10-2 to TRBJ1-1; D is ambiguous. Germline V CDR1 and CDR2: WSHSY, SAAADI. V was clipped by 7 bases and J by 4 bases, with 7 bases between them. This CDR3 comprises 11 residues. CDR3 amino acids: CASIAGTEAFF. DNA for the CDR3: TGCGCCAGCATAGCGGGCACTGAAGCTTTCTTT.

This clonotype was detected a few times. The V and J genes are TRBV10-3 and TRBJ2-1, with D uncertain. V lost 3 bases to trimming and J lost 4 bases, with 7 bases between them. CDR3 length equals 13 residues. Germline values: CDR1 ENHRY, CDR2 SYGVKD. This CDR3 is CAISDRGYNEQFF. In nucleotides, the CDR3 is TGTGCCATCAGTGATCGCGGATACAATGAGCAGTTCTTC.

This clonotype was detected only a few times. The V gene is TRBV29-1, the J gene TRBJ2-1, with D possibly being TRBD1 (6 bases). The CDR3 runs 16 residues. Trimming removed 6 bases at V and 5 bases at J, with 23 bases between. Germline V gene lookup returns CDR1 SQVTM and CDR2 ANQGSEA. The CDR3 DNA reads TGCAGCGTCGGAGAGAGGTCGACAGGCCGCCACAATGAGCAGTTCTTC. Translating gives CSVGERSTGRHNEQFF.

CDR3 bases: TGTGCCAGCAGTTCCCGGGACGGACACAATCAGCCCCAGCATTTT. As protein: CASSSRDGHNQPQHF. V is TRBV12-3 or TRBV12-4 and J is TRBJ1-5; maybe TRBD1 (5 bases). The CDR3 consists of 15 residues. Trimming took 4 bases from V and 3 from J, leaving 13 bases between them.

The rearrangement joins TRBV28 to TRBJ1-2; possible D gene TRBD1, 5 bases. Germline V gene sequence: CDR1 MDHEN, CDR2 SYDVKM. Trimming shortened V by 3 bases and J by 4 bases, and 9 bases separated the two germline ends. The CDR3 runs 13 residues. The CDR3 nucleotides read TGTGCCAGCAGTTTCGGCAGGGTCTATGGCTACACCTTC. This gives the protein CASSFGRVYGYTF.